The source of this T cell receptor beta chain is a study of beta chain features in type 1 diabetes. Findings of the study overall: Moderate but significant shortening of TCRB CDR3s was recorded in all four CD4+ subsets from Type 1 diabetes patients. PCR, the amplification step, might favor shorter templates, equally in patients and controls. Cells that show high TCR expression could be over-represented by cDNA sequencing.

The whole isolated RNA underwent reverse transcription, so sequencing captured expressed TCRB transcripts. Clones were read by immunoSEQ multiplex PCR, and TCRdb kept only the in-frame ones, dropping some. This repertoire shows 330,000 or so clones, roughly 12% found once; its top ten account for 0.0085% to 0.012%. Between the trimmed V and J ends, which lost 0 bases and 4 bases, there was a span of 10 bases. CDR3 length: 14 residues. Germline V gives CDR1 SGHDT, CDR2 YYEEEE. The sample holds a few counts of this clone. Its antigen is currently unknown. The chain links TRBV5-6 to TRBJ1-1; D is undetermined. This receptor was taken from a woman between 18 and 30 years old with type 1 diabetes. Source material: naive CD4+ T cells from blood. The CDR3 region is CASSLAYPSTEAFF. The CDR3 DNA follows: TGTGCCAGCAGCTTGGCTTACCCCAGCACTGAAGCTTTCTTT. Using reference TRBV5-6 and TRBJ1-1 for the parts outside the CDR3, the full variable domain is DAGVTQSPTHLIKTRGQQVTLRCSPKSGHDTVSWYQQALGQGPQFIFQYYEEEERQRGNFPDRFSGHQFPNYSSELNVNALLLGDSALYLCASSLAYPSTEAFFGQGTRLTVV.